This entry lists 2 T cell receptor beta chains sequenced from one sample in a study of blood T cell repertoires in COVID-19. The assay was immunoSEQ multiplex PCR, and TCRdb's table has in-frame clones only and misses some. The sample includes about 170,000 clones, 80% to 85% of them seen just once. Sequenced: peripheral blood. These receptors originate from a man aged 70-80 years with active or convalescent COVID-19.

This rearrangement joins TRBV29-1 to TRBJ1-5; possibly TRBD1 for D (6 bases). Trimming took 5 bases from V and 5 from J, leaving 16 bases between them. Per germline, CDR1 SQVTM and CDR2 ANQGSEA. This CDR3 is 14 amino acids long. Here the CDR3 DNA reads TGCAGCGTTTCCGAGGGGGACAAGTATCAGCCCCAGCATTTT. Translating gives CSVSEGDKYQPQHF.

This sequence joins TRBV18 and TRBJ2-6, with TRBD1 matching 7 bases. The CDR3 is 16 amino acids. Per the germline V gene, CDR1 is KGHSH and CDR2 is LQKENI. The V gene end was trimmed by 3 bases and the J gene end by 2 bases; junction bases not matched to a gene: 4. The CDR3 is CASSPNRGTGANVLTF. The CDR3 DNA sequence: TGTGCCAGCTCACCGAACAGGGGCACTGGGGCCAACGTCCTGACTTTC.